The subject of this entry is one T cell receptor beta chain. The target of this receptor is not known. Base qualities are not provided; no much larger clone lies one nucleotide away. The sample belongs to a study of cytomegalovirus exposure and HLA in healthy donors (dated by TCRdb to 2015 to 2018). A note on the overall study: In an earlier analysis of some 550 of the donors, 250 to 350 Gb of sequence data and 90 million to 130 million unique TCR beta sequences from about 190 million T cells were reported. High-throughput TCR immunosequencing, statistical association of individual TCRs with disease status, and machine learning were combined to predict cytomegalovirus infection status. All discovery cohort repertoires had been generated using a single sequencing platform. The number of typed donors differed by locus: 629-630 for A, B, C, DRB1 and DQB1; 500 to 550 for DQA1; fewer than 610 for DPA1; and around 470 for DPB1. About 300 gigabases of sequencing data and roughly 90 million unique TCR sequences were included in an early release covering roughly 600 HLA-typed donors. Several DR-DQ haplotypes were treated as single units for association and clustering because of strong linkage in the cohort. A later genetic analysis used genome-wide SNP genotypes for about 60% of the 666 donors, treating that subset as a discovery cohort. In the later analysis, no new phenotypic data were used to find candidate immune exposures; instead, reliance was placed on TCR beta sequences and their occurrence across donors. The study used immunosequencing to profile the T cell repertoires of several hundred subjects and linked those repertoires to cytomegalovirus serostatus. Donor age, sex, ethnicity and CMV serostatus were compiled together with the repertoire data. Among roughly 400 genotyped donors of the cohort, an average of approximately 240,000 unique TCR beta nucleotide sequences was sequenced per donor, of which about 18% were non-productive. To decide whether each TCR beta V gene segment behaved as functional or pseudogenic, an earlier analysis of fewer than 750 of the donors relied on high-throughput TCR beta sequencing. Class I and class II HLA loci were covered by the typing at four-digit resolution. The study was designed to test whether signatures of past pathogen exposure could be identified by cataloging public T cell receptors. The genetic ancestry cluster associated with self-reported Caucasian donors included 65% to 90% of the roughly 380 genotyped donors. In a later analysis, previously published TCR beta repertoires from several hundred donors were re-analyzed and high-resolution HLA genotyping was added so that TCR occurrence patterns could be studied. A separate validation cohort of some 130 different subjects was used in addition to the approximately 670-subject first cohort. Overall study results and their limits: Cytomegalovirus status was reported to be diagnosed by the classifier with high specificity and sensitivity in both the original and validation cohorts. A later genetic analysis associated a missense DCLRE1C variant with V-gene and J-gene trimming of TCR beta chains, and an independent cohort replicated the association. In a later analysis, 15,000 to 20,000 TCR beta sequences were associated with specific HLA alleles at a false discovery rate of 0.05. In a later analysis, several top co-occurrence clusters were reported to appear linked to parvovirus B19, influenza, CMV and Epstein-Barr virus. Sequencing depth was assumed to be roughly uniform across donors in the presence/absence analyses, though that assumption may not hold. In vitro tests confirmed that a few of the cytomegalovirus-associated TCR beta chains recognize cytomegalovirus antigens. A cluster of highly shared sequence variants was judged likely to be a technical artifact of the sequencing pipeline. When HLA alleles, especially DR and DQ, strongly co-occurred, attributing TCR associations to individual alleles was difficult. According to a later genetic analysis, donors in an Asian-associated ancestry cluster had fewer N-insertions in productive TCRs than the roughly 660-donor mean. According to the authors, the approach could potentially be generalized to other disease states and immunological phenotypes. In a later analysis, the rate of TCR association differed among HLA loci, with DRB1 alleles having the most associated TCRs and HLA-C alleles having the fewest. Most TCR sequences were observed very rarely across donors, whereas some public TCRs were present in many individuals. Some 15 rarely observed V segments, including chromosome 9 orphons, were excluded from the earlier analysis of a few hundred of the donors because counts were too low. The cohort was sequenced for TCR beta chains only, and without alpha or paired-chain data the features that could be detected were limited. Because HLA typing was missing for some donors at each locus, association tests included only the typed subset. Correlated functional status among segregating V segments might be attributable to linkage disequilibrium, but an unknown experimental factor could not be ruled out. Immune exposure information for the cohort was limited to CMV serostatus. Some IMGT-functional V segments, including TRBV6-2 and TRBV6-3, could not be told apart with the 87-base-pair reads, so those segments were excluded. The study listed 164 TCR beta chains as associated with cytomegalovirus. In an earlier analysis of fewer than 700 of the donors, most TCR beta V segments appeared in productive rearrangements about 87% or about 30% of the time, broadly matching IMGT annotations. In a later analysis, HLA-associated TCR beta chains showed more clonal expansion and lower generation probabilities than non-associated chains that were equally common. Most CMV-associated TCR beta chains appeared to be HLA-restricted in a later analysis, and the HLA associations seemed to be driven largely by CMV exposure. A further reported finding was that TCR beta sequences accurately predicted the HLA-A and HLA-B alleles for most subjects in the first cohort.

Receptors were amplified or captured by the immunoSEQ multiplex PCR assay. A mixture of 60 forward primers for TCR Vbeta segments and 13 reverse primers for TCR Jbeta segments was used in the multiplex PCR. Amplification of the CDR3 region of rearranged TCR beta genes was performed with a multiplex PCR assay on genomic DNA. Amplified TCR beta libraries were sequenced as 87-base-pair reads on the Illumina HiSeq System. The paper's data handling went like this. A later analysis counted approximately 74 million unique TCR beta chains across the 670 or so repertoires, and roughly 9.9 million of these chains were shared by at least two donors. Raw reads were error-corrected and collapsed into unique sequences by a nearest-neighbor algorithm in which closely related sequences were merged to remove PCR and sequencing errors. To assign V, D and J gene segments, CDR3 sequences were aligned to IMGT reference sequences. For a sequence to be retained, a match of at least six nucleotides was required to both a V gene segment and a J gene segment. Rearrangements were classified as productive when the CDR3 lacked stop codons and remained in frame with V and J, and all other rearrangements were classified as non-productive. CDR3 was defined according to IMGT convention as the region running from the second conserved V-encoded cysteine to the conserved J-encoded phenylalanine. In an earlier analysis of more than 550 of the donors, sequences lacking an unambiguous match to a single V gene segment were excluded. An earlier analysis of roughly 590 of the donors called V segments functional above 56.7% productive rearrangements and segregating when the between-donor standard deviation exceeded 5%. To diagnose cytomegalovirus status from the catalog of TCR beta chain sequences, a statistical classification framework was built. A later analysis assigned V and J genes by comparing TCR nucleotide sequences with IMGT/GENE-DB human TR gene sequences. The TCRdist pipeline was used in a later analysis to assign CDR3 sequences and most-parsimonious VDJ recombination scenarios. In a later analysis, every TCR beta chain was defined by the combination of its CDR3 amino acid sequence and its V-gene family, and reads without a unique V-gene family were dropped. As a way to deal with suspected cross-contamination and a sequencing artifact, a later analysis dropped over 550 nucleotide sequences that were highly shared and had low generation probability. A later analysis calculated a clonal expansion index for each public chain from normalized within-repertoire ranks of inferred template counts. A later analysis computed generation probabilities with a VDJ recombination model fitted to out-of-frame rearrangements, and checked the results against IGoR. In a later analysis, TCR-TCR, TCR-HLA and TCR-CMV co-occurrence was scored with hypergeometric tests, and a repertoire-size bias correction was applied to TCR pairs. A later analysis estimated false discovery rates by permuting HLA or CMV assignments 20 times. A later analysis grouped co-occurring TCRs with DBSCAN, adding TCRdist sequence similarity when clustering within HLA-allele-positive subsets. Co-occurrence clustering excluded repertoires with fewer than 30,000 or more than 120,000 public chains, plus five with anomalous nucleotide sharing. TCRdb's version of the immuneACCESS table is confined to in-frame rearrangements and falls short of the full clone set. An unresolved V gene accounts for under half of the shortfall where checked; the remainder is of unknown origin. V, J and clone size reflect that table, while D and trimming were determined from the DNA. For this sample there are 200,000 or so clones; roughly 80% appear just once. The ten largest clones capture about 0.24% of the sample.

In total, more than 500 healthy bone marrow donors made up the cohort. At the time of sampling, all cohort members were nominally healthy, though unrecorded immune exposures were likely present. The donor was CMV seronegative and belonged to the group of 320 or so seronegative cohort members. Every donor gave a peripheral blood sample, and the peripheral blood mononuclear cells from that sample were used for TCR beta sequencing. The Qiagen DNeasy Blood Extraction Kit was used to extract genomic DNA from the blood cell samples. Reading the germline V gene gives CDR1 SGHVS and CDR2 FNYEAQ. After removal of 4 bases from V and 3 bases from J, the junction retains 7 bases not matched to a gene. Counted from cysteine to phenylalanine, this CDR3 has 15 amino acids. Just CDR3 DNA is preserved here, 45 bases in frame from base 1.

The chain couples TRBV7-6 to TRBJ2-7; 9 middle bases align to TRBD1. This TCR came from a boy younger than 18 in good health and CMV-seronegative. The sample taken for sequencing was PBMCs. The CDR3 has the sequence CASSSKRDRVYEQYF. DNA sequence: TGTGCCAGCAGCTCCAAAAGGGACAGGGTCTACGAGCAGTACTTC.